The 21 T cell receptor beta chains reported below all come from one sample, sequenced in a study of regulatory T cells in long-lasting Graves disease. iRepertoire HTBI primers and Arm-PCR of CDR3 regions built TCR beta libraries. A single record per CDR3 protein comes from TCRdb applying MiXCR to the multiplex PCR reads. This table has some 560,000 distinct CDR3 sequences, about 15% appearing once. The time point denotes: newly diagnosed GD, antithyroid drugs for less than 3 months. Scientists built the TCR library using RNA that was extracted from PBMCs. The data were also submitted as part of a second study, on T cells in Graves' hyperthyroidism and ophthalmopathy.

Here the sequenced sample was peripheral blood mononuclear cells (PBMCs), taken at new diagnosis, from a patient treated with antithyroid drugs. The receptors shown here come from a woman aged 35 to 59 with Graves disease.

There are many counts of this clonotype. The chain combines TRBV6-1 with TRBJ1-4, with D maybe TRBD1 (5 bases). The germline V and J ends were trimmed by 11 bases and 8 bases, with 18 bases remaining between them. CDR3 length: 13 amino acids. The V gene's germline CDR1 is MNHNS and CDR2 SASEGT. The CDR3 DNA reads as TGTGCCGCCCGTGGGGCAGGACCCGAAAAACTGTTTTTT. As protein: CAARGAGPEKLFF.

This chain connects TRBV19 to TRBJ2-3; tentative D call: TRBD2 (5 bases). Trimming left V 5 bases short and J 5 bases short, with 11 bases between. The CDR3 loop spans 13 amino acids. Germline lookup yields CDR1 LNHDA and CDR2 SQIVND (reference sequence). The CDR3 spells CASSPQEGDTQYF. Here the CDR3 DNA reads TGTGCCAGTAGTCCCCAAGAGGGAGATACGCAGTATTTT.

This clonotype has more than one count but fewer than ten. CDR3 in amino acids: CASRQLAGEPRQFF. In DNA, the CDR3 is TGTGCCAGCAGGCAACTAGCGGGGGAGCCACGGCAGTTCTTC. This chain joins TRBV2 and TRBJ2-1, with 11 bases that match TRBD2. The CDR3 sequence is 14 residues long. CDR1 and CDR2 (germline): SNHLY, FYNNEI. V shed 6 bases, J shed 12 bases, and the junction held 10 bases outside the gene matches.

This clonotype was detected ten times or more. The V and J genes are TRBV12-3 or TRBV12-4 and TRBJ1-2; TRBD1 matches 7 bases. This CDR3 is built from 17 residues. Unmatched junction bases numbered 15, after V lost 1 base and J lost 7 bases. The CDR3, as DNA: TGTGCCAGCAGTTTAGGGTTTGGGACAGCGTCAAGCGGTGGCTACACCTTC. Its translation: CASSLGFGTASSGGYTF.

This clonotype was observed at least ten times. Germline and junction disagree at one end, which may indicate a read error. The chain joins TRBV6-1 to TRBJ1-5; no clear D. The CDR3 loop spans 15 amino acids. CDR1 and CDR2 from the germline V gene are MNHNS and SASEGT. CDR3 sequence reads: CASSESTGPNQPQHF. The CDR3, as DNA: TGCGCCAGCAGTGAGTCTACTGGCCCCAATCAGCCCCAGCATTTT.

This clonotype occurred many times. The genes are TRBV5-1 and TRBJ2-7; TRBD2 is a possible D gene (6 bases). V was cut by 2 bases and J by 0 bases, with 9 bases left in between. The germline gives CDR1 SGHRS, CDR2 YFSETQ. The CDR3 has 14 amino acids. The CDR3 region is CASSLMGLSYEQYF. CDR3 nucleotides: TGCGCCAGCAGCTTAATGGGACTCTCCTACGAGCAGTACTTC. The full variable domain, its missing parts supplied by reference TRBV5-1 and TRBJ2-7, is KAGVTQTPRYLIKTRGQQVTLSCSPISGHRSVSWYQQTPGQGLQFLFEYFSETQRNKGNFPGRFSGRQFSNSRSEMNVSTLELGDSALYLCASSLMGLSYEQYFGPGTRLTVT.

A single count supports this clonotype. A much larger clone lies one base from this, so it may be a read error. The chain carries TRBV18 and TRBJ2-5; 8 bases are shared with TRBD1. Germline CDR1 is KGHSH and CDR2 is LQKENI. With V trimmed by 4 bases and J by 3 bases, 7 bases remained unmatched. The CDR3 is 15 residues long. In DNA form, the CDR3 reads TGTGCCAGCTCACTGACAGGGGCCGGCGAAGAGACCCAGTACTTC. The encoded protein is CASSLTGAGEETQYF.

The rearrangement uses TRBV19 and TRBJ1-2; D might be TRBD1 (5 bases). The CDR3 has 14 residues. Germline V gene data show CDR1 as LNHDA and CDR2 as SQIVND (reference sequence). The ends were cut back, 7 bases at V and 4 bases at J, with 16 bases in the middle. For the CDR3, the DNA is TGTGCCAGTAACTGGGAACCCGGGGGCTATGGCTACACCTTC. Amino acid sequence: CASNWEPGGYGYTF.

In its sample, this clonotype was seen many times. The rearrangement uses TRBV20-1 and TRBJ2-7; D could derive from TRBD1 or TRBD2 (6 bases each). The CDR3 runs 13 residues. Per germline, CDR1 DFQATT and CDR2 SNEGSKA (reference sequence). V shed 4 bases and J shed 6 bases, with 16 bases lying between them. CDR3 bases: TGCAGTGCTAAACGGGGGCTCTTATTCGAGCAGTACTTC. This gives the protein CSAKRGLLFEQYF.

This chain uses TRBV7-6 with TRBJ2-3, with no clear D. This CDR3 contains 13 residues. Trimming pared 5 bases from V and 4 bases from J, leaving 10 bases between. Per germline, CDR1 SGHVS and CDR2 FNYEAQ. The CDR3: CASSPSLPDTQYF. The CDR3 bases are TGTGCCAGCAGCCCCTCCCTGCCAGATACGCAGTATTTT.

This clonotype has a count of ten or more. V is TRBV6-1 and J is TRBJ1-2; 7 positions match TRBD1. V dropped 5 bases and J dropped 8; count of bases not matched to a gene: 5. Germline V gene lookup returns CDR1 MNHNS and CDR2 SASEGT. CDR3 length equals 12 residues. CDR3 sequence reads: CASSKGQRGYTF. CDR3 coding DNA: TGTGCCAGCAGTAAGGGACAGCGAGGCTACACCTTC.

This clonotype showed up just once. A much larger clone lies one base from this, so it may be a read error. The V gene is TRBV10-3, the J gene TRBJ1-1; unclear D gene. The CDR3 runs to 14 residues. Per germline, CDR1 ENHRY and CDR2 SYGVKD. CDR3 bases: TGTGCCATCGGTGAGTCCTTTGGTTTCTCTGAAGCTTTCTTT. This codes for CAIGESFGFSEAFF.

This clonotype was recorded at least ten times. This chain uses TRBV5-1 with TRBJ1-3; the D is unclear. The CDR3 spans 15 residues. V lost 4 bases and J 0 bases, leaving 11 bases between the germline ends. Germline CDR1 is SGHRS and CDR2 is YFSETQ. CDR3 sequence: CASSKGSSSGNTIYF. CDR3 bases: TGCGCCAGCAGCAAAGGGTCGAGCTCTGGAAACACCATATATTTT. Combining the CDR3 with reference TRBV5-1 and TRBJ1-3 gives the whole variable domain KAGVTQTPRYLIKTRGQQVTLSCSPISGHRSVSWYQQTPGQGLQFLFEYFSETQRNKGNFPGRFSGRQFSNSRSEMNVSTLELGDSALYLCASSKGSSSGNTIYFGEGSWLTVV.

CDR3 region: CASFENTGELFF. The CDR3 coding sequence is TGTGCCAGCTTTGAGAACACCGGGGAGCTGTTTTTT. The V and J genes are TRBV12-3 or TRBV12-4 and TRBJ2-2; D remains ambiguous. This CDR3 is built from 12 residues. V shed 8 bases and J shed 1 base, with 5 bases lying between them.

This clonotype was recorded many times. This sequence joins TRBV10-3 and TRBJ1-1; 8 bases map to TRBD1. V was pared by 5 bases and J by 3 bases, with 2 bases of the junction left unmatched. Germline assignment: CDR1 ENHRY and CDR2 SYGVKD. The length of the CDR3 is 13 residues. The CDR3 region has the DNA TGTGCCATCAGTCAGGGGGCGTACACTGAAGCTTTCTTT. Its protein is CAISQGAYTEAFF.

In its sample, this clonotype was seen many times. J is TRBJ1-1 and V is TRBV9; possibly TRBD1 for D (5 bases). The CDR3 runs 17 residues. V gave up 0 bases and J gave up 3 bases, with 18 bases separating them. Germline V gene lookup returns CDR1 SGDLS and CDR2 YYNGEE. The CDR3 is CASSVAVSGVGDTEAFF. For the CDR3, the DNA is TGTGCCAGCAGCGTAGCTGTTTCGGGGGTGGGGGACACTGAAGCTTTCTTT.

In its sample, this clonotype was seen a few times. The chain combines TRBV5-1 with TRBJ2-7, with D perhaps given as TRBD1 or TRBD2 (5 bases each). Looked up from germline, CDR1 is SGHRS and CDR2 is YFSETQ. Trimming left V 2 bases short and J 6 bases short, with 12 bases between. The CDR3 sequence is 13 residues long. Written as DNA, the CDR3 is TGCGCCAGCAGCTTCCAGTCTGGGGGCGAGCAGTACTTC. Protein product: CASSFQSGGEQYF. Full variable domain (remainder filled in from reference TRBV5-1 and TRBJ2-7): KAGVTQTPRYLIKTRGQQVTLSCSPISGHRSVSWYQQTPGQGLQFLFEYFSETQRNKGNFPGRFSGRQFSNSRSEMNVSTLELGDSALYLCASSFQSGGEQYFGPGTRLTVT.

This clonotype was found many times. For the CDR3, the DNA is TGTGCCAGCAGCCTCGGGACAGCCGGGCGCTACACCTTC. It encodes CASSLGTAGRYTF. V gene TRBV12-3 or TRBV12-4 combines with J gene TRBJ1-2, with 7 bases identical to TRBD1. J lost 9 bases, V lost 6 bases, and 10 bases had no gene match. This CDR3 region has 13 residues.

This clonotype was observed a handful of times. CDR3 sequence: CASSLSSSDTEAFF. CDR3 nucleotide sequence: TGTGCCAGCAGCTTAAGCTCTAGCGACACTGAAGCTTTCTTT. V gene TRBV7-6 combines with J gene TRBJ1-1, with D unclear. This CDR3 is built from 14 residues. Germline assignment: CDR1 SGHVS and CDR2 FNYEAQ. V was cut by 2 bases and J by 3 bases, with 10 bases left in between. Full variable domain (missing parts from reference TRBV7-6 and TRBJ1-1): GAGVSQSPRYKVTKRGQDVALRCDPISGHVSLYWYRQALGQGPEFLTYFNYEAQQDKSGLPNDRFSAERPEGSISTLTIQRTEQRDSAMYRCASSLSSSDTEAFFGQGTRLTVV.

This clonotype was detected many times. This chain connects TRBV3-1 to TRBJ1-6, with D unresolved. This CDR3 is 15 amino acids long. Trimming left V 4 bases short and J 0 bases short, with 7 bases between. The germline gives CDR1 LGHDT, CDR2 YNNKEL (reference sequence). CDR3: CASSPESSYNSPLHF. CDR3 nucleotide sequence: TGTGCCAGCAGCCCGGAGAGCTCCTATAATTCACCCCTCCACTTT. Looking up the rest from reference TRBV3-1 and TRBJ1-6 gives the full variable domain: DTAVSQTPKYLVTQMGNDKSIKCEQNLGHDTMYWYKQDSKKFLKIMFSYNNKELIINETVPNRFSPKSPDKAHLNLHINSLELGDSAVYFCASSPESSYNSPLHFGNGTRLTVT.

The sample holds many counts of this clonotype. The CDR3 region has the DNA TGTGCCTGGAGTGTATGGGAAAAAGGGGACACTGAAGCTTTCTTT. Amino acid sequence: CAWSVWEKGDTEAFF. The chain links TRBV30 to TRBJ1-1; the D gene is possibly TRBD1 (5 bases). Trimming took 0 bases from V and 3 from J, leaving 14 bases between them. Germline lookup yields CDR1 GTSNPN and CDR2 SVGIG (reference sequence). This CDR3 has 15 amino acids.